A single TCR beta chain is shown here with its context. Its antigen remains unknown. These data are taken from a study of shared clonotypes between healthy human individuals. Study results and caveats: Clonotype sharing across a handful of donors was observed for roughly 5% of naive CD4 clonotypes. Naive subsets typically showed greater estimated richness than memory subsets.

The CDR3 runs 17 residues. TCRdb's copy holds only in-frame clones and misses some; the assay was immunoSEQ multiplex PCR. The sample shows roughly 1,800,000 clones, over 85% of them seen only once. Terminally differentiated effector memory CD45RA+ cells were left out of the naive CD8 fraction, which was CD45RO-negative and positively selected for CCR7. The donors were all Caucasian adults (living in Nashville, Tennessee). The sequence was obtained from a man between 18 and 35 years old in good health. V usage is TRBV1 and J usage is TRBJ1-5; the D call in the table, TRBD1, was not verified against the DNA. TRBV1 is designated a pseudogene. The material sequenced was naive CD8+ T cells sorted from blood. CDR3 DNA: TGCACCAGCAGCCAAGGTGGGACAGGATATAGCAATCAGCCCCAGCATTTT. Protein: CTSSQGGTGYSNQPQHF.